This T cell receptor beta chain was obtained from a study of T cells in Graves' hyperthyroidism and ophthalmopathy. In regard to this clonotype: Its antigen is as yet unknown.

The definition of stable Graves' hyperthyroidism was no ophthalmopathy progression within 18 months. Hyperthyroidism had been newly diagnosed in patients aged 18 to 65, and its duration was under 2 months. Lactation, pregnancy, other autoimmune disease or uncontrolled infection excluded patients. The length of the CDR3 is 11 residues. Between the trimmed V and J ends, which lost 2 bases and 3 bases, there was a span of 1 base. Germline V lookup: CDR1 ENHRY, CDR2 SYGVKD. Study-wide results and caveats: In the analysis, a 13 V-J model separated ophthalmopathy from stable hyperthyroidism.

The CDR3 regions of TCR beta were amplified from RNA transcripts. Primed by the HTBI set, a first-round RT-PCR was run on the TCR CDR3. TCRdb passed the multiplex PCR reads through MiXCR, listing each CDR3 protein once. Among 190,000 or so distinct CDR3 sequences listed, approximately 20% were seen once. The TCR was taken from a man aged 40-50 years with Graves' hyperthyroidism. V gene TRBV10-3 combines with J gene TRBJ2-5; the D is unclear. Sequencing was performed on blood. CDR3 residues: CAISEKETQYF. The CDR3 DNA follows: TGTGCCATCAGTGAGAAAGAGACCCAGTACTTC.